The following is a T cell receptor (beta chain) sequence with its context. Antigen specificity is unknown. The CDR3 is 11 amino acids. Germline V gene sequence: CDR1 SQVTM, CDR2 ANQGSEA. Between the trimmed V and J ends, which lost 7 bases and 3 bases, there was a span of 6 bases. These data originate in a study of T cells in Graves' hyperthyroidism and ophthalmopathy. Study-wide results and limits: Ophthalmopathy got predicted by the model a median roughly 6.1 months before its onset. Most thyroid clonotypes with frequency above 0.001 were detected in blood.

Amplified TCR beta CDR3 regions came from RNA transcripts. A first-round RT-PCR of the TCR CDR3 used the HTBI primer set. TCRdb re-called the multiplex PCR reads with MiXCR, one entry per CDR3 protein. The table shows 500,000 to 600,000 distinct CDR3 sequences, with about half occurring only once. Sequenced: peripheral blood or thyroid tissue (not recorded which). The sequence was collected from a young woman with Graves' hyperthyroidism. The chain recombines TRBV29-1 with TRBJ2-2; D is unclear. The CDR3 region is CSGRDTGELFF. The CDR3, as DNA: TGCAGCGGTAGGGACACCGGGGAGCTGTTTTTT.